What follows is one T cell receptor beta chain and its context. Its antigen is undetermined. Measured with immunoSEQ multiplex PCR; TCRdb has only the in-frame clones, and not every one. The sample holds roughly 23,000 clones, just under 75% seen once. The data derive from a study of chemoradiotherapy in HPV16-positive cancers. Trimming left V 3 bases short and J 0 bases short, with 10 bases between. CDR1 is SGHRS and CDR2 is YFSETQ in the germline V gene. This CDR3 is 14 amino acids long. Study conclusions and caveats: Better recurrence-free survival went with HPV-responsive T-cell expansion in HPV16-positive patients. Candidate HPV-specific clones and E7-related TCR motifs grew in tumor during treatment.

Repeated repertoire sampling spanned the course of chemoradiotherapy. The rearrangement uses TRBV5-1 and TRBJ2-7, with D possibly TRBD2 on 5 matching bases. Sample collection occurred from a patient who underwent chemoradiotherapy. The source of this sequence is a human donor with HPV-associated anogenital cancer. The CDR3 reads CASSSDSTSYEQYF. CDR3 nucleotides: TGCGCCAGCAGCTCGGACTCGACCTCCTACGAGCAGTACTTC.